The T cell receptor beta chain described here comes from a study of kidney transplant recipient with SARS-CoV-2 infection. The length of the CDR3 is 13 residues. The junction had 4 bases not matched to a gene; V was cut back by 4 bases and J by 4 bases. The V gene's germline CDR1 is SGHNT and CDR2 YYREEE (reference sequence). TCRdb reanalysed the reads using MiXCR and keeps one entry per CDR3 protein. The top ten hold 7% to 8% of the sample, which has roughly 250,000 distinct CDR3 sequences, around 30% seen once. Many counts were recorded for this clonotype. V is TRBV5-4 and J is TRBJ1-2; TRBD1 matches 7 bases. The sequencing used a blood sample, collected at baseline and on roughly day 120 from a kidney transplant recipient. This clonotype originated in a male patient aged 25 to 39 who had COVID-19 and was a kidney transplant recipient. Some T cells could come from the graft donor. The CDR3 DNA sequence: TGTGCCAGCAGCCAGGGGGGTAGCTATGGCTACACCTTC. Amino acid sequence: CASSQGGSYGYTF.